This T cell receptor (beta chain) was retrieved from a study of cytomegalovirus exposure and HLA in healthy donors. CDR1 is MNHNS and CDR2 is SASEGT in the germline V gene. V gave up 4 bases and J gave up 5 bases; unmatched junction bases: 13. This CDR3 is built from 19 residues. The PCR was carried out with 60 Vbeta primers and 13 Jbeta primers. Authors' methods: A later analysis counted some 87 million unique TCR beta chains, some 10 million shared. Sequencing used immunoSEQ multiplex PCR; TCRdb keeps in-frame clones, though not all of them. The V and J calls and clone size come from that table; D and trimming were worked out from the DNA. The data show over 150,000 clones, 77% seen once.

The TCR sequence derives from a woman aged 25 to 39 in good health and CMV-seropositive. Sequenced: PBMCs. The rearrangement links TRBV6-1 to TRBJ2-5, with TRBD2 identical over 16 bases. This chain's CDR3 is CASSVGLAGGPGSRETQYF. DNA of the CDR3: TGTGCCAGCAGTGTGGGACTAGCGGGAGGGCCGGGTAGCCGTGAGACCCAGTACTTC.